The entry below gives a single TCR beta chain sequence along with its context. Its antigen remains unidentified. This CDR3 is 13 amino acids long. The V segment lost 6 bases and the J segment 5 bases; nucleotides outside the gene matches: 6. The germline V gene has CDR1 MNHEY and CDR2 SVGAGI. The table came from immunoSEQ multiplex PCR; TCRdb's copy has only in-frame clones and leaves some out. The sample contains around 1.5 million clones, approximately 98% of which appear only once. Negatively enriched CD4+ T cells were divided by CD45RA into naive and memory. This sample is drawn from a study of shared clonotypes between healthy human individuals. Findings and caveats of the study: The sharing of about 5% of naive CD4 clonotypes was seen across a handful of donors. It was expected that sequencing depth would affect clonotype sharing among donors.

This chain connects TRBV6-5 to TRBJ2-5; the match to TRBD1 covers 7 bases. This TCR derives from a man aged 30-40 years in good health. Sequenced sample: naive CD4+ T cells sorted from blood. Subset defined: CD45RA+ positively selected. CDR3 loop: CASSATGWETQYF. Here the CDR3 DNA reads TGTGCCAGCAGCGCGACAGGGTGGGAGACCCAGTACTTC.